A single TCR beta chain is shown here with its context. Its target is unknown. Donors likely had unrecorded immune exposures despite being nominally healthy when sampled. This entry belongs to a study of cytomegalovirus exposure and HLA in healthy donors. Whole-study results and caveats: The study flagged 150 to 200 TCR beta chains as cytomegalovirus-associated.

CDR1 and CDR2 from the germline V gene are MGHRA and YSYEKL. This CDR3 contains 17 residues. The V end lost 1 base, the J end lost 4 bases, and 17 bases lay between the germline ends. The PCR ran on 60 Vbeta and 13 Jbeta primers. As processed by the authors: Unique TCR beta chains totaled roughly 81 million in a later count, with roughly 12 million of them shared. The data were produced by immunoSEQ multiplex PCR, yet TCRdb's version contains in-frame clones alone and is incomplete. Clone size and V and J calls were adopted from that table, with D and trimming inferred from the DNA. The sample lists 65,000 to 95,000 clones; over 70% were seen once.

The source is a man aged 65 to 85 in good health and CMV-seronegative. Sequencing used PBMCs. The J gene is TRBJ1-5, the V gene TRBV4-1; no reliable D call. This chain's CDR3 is CASSQVRRESGNQPQHF. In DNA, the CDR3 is TGCGCCAGCAGCCAAGTCAGGCGGGAGAGTGGAAATCAGCCCCAGCATTTT.